This T cell receptor (beta chain) was captured in a study of immune evolution from preneoplasia to lung adenocarcinoma. Study information: HLA loss of heterozygosity: about 7% AIS, about 15% MIA, around 35% ADC, none AAH.

Whole-study findings and limits: Normal lung had highest clonality; later lesions appeared denser, more diverse.

This clone was seen just once. The antigen remains undetermined. V lost 4 bases, J lost 3 bases, and 3 bases stayed unmatched. The germline CDR1 and CDR2 sequences are LNHDA and SQIVND (reference sequence). The CDR3 has 14 amino acids. Sequenced by immunoSEQ multiplex PCR; TCRdb stores in-frame clones only, minus some. The sample contains approximately 8,600 clones, around 85% of which appear only once. Sequenced: FFPE minimally invasive lung adenocarcinoma tissue. The sequence came from a donor older than 65 with lung adenocarcinoma. The rearrangement joins TRBV19 to TRBJ2-7, with TRBD1 matching over 10 bases. This chain's CDR3 is CASSRQGANYEQYF. In nucleotides, the CDR3 is TGTGCCAGTAGTAGACAGGGGGCCAACTACGAGCAGTACTTC.